This record covers a single T cell receptor beta chain. Its specificity is not known. The data originate from a study of shared clonotypes between healthy human individuals. Study information: Donors had three CD4 naive, three CD4 memory, two CD8 naive and one CD8 memory plate apiece.

There are 16 residues in the CDR3. From germline, CDR1 is SGDLS and CDR2 YYNGEE. V gave up 0 bases and J gave up 5 bases, with 17 bases separating them. Here immunoSEQ multiplex PCR was the method, and the copy in TCRdb shows in-frame clones only, minus some. The sample includes roughly 400,000 clones, around 96% of them seen just once. Overall study results and limits: Some clonotypes were shared by all four sorted-subset donors, while others were not shared. The non-shared ones had lower generation probabilities than the shared ones.

The sequenced sample consisted of memory CD8+ T cells sorted from blood. Subset noted: CD45RO+ cells pooled with CCR7-negative TemRA cells. V gene TRBV9 combines with J gene TRBJ2-5, with D tentatively TRBD1 or TRBD2 (5 bases each). The receptor's source is a man aged 25-45 years in good health. CDR3 protein: CASSVGSFGGIETQYF. The CDR3 DNA reads TGTGCCAGCAGCGTAGGCTCTTTTGGGGGAATCGAGACCCAGTACTTC.